The entry that follows covers one TCR beta chain sequence. V lost 5 bases and J 1 base, leaving 11 bases between the germline ends. Germline V lookup: CDR1 MNHEY, CDR2 SVGAGI. The CDR3 is 14 residues long. The participants were between about 18 and 90 years old and came from about two dozen US areas. The sample originates from a study of blood T cell repertoires in COVID-19. Profiling relied on immunoSEQ multiplex PCR, and the TCRdb table lists in-frame clones only, not all of them. This table holds over 350,000 clones, 70% to 90% found once. The chain links TRBV6-5 to TRBJ1-2; a weak D match, TRBD1 (5 bases). The sequence came from a woman between 18 and 29 years old who had recovered from COVID-19. The sample was PBMCs or T cells enriched from blood (not recorded which). The CDR3 is CASSHGDYNYGYTF. CDR3 in DNA: TGTGCCAGCAGTCACGGGGACTATAACTATGGCTACACCTTC.